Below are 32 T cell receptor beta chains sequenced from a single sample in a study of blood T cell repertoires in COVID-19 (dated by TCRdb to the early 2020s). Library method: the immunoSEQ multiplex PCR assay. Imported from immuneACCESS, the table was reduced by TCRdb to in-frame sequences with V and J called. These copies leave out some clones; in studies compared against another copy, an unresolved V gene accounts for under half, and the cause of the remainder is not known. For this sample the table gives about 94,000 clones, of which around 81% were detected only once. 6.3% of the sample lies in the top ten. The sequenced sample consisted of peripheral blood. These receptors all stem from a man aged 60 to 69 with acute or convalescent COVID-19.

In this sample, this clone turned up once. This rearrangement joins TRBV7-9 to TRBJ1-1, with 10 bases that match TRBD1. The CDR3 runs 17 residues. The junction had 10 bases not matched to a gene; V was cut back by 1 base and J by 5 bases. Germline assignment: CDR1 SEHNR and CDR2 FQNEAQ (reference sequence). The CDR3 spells CASSLVGDRGPGTEAFF. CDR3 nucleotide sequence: TGTGCCAGCAGCTTAGTAGGTGACAGGGGGCCGGGGACTGAAGCTTTCTTT.

CDR3 loop: CASSSSSGGAGETQYF. In DNA, the CDR3 is TGTGCCAGCAGTTCGTCTAGCGGGGGGGCTGGGGAGACCCAGTACTTC. The rearrangement uses TRBV28 and TRBJ2-5; 12 bases map to TRBD2. V lost 4 bases to trimming and J lost 5 bases; unmatched junction nucleotides: 8. From germline, CDR1 is MDHEN and CDR2 SYDVKM. CDR3 length: 16 residues.

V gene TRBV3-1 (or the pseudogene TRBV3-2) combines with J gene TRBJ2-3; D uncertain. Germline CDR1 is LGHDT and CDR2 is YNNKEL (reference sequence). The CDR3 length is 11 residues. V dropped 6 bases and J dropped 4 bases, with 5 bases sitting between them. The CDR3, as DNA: TGTGCCAGCAGTCGTTCAGATACGCAGTATTTT. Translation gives CASSRSDTQYF.

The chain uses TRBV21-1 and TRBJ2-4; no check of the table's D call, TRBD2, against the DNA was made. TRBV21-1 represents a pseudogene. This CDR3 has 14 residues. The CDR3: CASSKVGGGGIQYF. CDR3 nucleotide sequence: TGTGCCAGCAGCAAAGTGGGAGGGGGTGGCATTCAGTACTTC.

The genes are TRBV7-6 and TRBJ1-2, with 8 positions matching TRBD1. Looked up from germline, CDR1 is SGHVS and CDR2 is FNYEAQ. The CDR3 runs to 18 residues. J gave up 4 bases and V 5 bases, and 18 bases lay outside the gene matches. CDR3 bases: TGTGCCAGCAGCCCGGGGGGCCAGGGGGCTCCGGGGGCCTATGGCTACACCTTC. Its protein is CASSPGGQGAPGAYGYTF.

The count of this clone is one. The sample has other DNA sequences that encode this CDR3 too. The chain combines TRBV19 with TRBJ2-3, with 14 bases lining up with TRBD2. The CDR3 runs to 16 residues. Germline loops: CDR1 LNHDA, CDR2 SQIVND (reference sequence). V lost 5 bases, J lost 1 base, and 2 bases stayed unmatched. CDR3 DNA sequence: TGTGCCAGTAGTGTGACTAGCGGGGGGGGCACAGATACGCAGTATTTT. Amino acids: CASSVTSGGGTDTQYF.

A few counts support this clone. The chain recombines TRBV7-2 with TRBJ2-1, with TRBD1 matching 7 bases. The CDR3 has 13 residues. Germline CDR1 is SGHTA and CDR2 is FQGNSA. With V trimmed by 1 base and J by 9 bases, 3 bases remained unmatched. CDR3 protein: CASSLVPGGEQFF. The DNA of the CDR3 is TGTGCCAGCAGCTTAGTTCCAGGGGGTGAGCAGTTCTTC.

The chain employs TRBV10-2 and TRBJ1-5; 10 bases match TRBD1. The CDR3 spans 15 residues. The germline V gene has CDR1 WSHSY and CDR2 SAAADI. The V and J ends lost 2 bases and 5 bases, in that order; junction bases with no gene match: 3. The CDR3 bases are TGCGCCAGCAGTGAGGACAGGGGGCTAGATCAGCCCCAGCATTTT. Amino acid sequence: CASSEDRGLDQPQHF.

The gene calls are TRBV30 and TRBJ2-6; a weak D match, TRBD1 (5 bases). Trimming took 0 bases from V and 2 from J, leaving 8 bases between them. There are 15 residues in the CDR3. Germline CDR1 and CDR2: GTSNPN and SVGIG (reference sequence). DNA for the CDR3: TGTGCCTGGAGTGTAGGGGTAGCTGGGGCCAACGTCCTGACTTTC. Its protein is CAWSVGVAGANVLTF.

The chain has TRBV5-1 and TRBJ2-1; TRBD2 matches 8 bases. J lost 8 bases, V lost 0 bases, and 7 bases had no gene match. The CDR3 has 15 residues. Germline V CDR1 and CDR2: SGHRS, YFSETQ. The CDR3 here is CASSLAGLAGDEQFF. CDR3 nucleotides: TGCGCCAGCAGCTTGGCCGGGCTAGCGGGTGATGAGCAGTTCTTC.

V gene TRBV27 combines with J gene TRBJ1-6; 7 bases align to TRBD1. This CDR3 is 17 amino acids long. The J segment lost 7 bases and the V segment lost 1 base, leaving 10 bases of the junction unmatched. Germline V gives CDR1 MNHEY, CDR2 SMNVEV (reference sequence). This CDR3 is CASSLFPQQGKNSPLHF. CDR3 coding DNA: TGTGCCAGCAGTTTATTCCCGCAACAGGGGAAAAATTCACCCCTCCACTTT.

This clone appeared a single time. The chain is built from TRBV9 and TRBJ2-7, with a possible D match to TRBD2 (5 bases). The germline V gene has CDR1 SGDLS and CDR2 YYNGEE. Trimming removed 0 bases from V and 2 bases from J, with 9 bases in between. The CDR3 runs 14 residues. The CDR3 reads CASSVAPGTYEQYF. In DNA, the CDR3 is TGTGCCAGCAGCGTAGCTCCGGGAACCTACGAGCAGTACTTC.

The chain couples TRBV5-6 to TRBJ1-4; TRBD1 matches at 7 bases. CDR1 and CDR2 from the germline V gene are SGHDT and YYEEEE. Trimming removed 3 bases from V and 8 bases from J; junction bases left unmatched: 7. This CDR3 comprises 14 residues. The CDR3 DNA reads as TGTGCCAGCAGCTGGGGACAGACACTGGAAAAACTGTTTTTT. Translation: CASSWGQTLEKLFF.

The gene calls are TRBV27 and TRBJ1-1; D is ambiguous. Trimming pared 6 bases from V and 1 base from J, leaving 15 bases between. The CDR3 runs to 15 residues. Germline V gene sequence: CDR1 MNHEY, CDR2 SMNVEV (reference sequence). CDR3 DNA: TGTGCCAGCAGCGATGACTCGCTGGGGAACACTGAAGCTTTCTTT. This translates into CASSDDSLGNTEAFF.

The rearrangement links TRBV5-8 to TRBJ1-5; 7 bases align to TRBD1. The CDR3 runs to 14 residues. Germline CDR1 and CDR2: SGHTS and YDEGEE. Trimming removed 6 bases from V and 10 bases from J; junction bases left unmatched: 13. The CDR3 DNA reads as TGTGCCAGCATCCCAGGCGACAGGGTGTCTCCCCAGCATTTT. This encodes CASIPGDRVSPQHF.

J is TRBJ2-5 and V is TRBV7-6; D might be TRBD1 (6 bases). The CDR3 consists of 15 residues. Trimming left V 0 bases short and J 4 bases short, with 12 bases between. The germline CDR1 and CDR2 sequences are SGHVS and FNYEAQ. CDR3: CASSLARMGAETQYF. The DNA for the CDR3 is TGTGCCAGCAGCTTAGCGCGGATGGGGGCAGAGACCCAGTACTTC.

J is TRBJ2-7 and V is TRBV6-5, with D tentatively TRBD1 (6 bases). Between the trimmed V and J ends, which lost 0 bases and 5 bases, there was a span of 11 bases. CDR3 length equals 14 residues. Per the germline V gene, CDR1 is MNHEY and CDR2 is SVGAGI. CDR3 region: CASSYSKAGDEQYF. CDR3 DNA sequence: TGTGCCAGCAGTTACTCGAAGGCAGGGGACGAGCAGTACTTC.

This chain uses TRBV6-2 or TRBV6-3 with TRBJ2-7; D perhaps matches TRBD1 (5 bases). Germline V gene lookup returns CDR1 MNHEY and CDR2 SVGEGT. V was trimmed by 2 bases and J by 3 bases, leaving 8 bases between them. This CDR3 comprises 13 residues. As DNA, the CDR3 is TGTGCCAGCAGTTACCTCAGGGACTACGAGCAGTACTTC. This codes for CASSYLRDYEQYF.

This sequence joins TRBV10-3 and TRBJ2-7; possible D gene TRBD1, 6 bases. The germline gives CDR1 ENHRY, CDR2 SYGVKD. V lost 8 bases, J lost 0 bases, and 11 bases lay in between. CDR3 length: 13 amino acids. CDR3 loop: CAIRDTLSYEQYF. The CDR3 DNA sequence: TGTGCCATCCGGGACACACTCTCCTACGAGCAGTACTTC.

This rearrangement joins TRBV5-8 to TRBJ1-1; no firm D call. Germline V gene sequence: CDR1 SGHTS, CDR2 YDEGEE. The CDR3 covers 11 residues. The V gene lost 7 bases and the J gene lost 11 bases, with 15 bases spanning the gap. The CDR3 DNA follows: TGTGCCAGCTTTTATCGGGGAAGTGCTTTCTTT. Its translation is CASFYRGSAFF.

CDR3 coding DNA: TGCGCCAGCAGCTTGTCGATTGCCAGCTCTGGAAACACCATATATTTT. Protein product: CASSLSIASSGNTIYF. The J gene is TRBJ1-3, the V gene TRBV5-1; D is unclear. Germline assignment: CDR1 SGHRS and CDR2 YFSETQ. The CDR3 spans 16 residues. Trimming removed 1 base at V and 0 bases at J, with 11 bases between.

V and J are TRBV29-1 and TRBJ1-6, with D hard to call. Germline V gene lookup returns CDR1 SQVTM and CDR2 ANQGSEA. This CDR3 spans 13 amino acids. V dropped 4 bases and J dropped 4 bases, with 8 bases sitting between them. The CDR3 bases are TGCAGCGTTGGTCAGGATTATAATTCACCCCTCCACTTT. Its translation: CSVGQDYNSPLHF.

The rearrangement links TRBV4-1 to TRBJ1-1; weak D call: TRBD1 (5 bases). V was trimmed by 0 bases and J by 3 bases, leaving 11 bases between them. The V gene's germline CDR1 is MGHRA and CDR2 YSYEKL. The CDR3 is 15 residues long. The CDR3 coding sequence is TGCGCCAGCAGCCAAGATCGGGGGAAATACACTGAAGCTTTCTTT. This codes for CASSQDRGKYTEAFF.

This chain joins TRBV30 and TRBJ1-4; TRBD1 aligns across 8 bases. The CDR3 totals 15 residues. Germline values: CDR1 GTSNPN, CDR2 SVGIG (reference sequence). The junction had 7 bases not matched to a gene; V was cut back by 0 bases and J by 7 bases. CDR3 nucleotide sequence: TGTGCCTGGAGTGTACTTCAGGGGGCGGGTGAAAAACTGTTTTTT. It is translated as CAWSVLQGAGEKLFF.

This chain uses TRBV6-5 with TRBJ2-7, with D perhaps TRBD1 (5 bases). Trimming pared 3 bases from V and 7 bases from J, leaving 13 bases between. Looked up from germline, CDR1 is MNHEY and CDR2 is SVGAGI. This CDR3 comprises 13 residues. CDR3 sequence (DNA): TGTGCCAGCAGTTATTCAGGGCTTCGGGAGCAGTACTTC. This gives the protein CASSYSGLREQYF.

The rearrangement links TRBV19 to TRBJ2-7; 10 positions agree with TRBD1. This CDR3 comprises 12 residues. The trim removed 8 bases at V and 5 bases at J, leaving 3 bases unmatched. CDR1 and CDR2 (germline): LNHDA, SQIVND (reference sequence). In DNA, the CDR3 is TGTGCCAGTCGGGACAGGGGAAACGAGCAGTACTTC. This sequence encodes CASRDRGNEQYF.

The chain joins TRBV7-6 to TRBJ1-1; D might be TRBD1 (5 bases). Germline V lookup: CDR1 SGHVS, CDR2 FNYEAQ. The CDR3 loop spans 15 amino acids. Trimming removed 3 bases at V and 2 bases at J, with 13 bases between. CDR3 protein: CASSLGGTRNTEAFF. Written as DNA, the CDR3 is TGTGCCAGCAGCTTGGGGGGTACCCGAAACACTGAAGCTTTCTTT.

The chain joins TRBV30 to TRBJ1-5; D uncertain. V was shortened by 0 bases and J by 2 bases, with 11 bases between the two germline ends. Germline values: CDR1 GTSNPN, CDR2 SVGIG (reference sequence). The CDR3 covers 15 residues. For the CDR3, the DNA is TGTGCCTGGAGTGTCAGAGGGTTGGGCAATCAGCCCCAGCATTTT. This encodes CAWSVRGLGNQPQHF.

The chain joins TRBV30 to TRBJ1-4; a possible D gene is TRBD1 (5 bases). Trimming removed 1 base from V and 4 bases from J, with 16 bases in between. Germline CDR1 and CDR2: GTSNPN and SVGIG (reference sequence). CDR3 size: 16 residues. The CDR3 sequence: CAWSGYGRGVNEKLFF. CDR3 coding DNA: TGTGCCTGGAGTGGATACGGGAGAGGGGTTAATGAAAAACTGTTTTTT.

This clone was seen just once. CDR3 loop: CASSKRDFLANYGYTF. The CDR3 nucleotides read TGTGCCAGCAGCAAAAGGGACTTCTTAGCTAACTATGGCTACACCTTC. The chain employs TRBV5-6 and TRBJ1-2; D possibly corresponds to TRBD1 (5 bases). V shed 4 bases and J shed 0 bases, with 16 bases lying between them. This CDR3 comprises 16 residues. Germline CDR1 reads SGHDT; CDR2 reads YYEEEE.

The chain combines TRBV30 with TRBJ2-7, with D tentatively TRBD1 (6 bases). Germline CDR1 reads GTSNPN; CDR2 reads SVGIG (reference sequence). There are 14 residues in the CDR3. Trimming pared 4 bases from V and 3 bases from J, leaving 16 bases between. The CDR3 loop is CAWNTGTPYYEQYF. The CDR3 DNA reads TGTGCCTGGAATACCGGGACACCTTACTACGAGCAGTACTTC.

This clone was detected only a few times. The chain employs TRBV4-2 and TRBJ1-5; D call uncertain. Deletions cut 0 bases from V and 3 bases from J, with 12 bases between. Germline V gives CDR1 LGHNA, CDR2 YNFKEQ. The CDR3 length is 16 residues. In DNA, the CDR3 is TGTGCCAGCAGCCAAGAAACGCCCGGGTTCAATCAGCCCCAGCATTTT. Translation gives CASSQETPGFNQPQHF.